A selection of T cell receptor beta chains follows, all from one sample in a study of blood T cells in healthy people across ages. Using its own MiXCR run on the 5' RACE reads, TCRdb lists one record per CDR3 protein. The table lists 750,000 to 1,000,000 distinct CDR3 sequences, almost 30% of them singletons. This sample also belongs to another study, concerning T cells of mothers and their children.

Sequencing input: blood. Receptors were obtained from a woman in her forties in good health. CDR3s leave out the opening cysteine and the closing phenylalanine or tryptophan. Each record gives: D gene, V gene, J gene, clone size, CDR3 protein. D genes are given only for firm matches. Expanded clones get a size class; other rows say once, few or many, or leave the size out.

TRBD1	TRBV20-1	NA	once	SSRAAGQDYEQY
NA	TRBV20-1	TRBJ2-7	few	SAIRPTYEQY
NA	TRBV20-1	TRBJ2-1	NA	SARDTRSPEQF
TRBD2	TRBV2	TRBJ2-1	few	ASSALAGSYNEQF
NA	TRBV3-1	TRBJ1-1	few	ASSQDVGNTEAF
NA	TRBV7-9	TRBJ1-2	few	ASSLVGGDRYYGYT
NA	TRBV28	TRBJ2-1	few	ASSFPAFSYNEQF
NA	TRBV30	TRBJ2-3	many	AWNSGVLSTDTQY
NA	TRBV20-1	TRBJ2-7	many	SAQLGTQGPYEQY
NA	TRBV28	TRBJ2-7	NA	ASSLGGTALYEQY
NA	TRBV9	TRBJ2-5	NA	ASSVGGGRRETQY
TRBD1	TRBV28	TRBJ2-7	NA	ASLPPPGTGMYEQY
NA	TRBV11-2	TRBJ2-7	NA	ASSLAGTESARY
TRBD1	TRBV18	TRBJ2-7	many	ASSPTGGNHYEQY
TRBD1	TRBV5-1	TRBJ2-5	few	ASSLSTGGSETQY
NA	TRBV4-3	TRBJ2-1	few	ASSHGGPYEQF
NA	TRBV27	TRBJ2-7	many	ASSFSASYEQY
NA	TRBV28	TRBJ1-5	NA	ASLVSNQPQH